Below are 16 T cell receptor beta chains sequenced from a single sample in a study of beta chain features in type 1 diabetes. The authors reverse transcribed all of the isolated RNA, so sequencing captured expressed TCRB transcripts. Sequenced by immunoSEQ multiplex PCR; TCRdb stores in-frame clones only, minus some. The profile shows about 290,000 clones, about 7.8% of them singletons. Material: central memory CD4+ T cells from blood. The receptor source for this set is a woman aged 18-29 years in good health.

This clone was counted between two and nine times. The chain carries TRBV7-2 and TRBJ1-2; D not resolved. Trimming pared 3 bases from V and 8 bases from J, leaving 10 bases between. CDR3 size: 12 residues. Germline V lookup: CDR1 SGHTA, CDR2 FQGNSA. This CDR3 is CASSFQPRGYTF. For the CDR3, the DNA is TGTGCCAGCAGCTTCCAGCCGAGAGGCTACACCTTC.

In this sample, this clone turned up many times. This chain joins TRBV29-1 and TRBJ2-7, with 7 bases lining up with TRBD1. Germline CDR1 and CDR2: SQVTM and ANQGSEA. The CDR3 spans 12 residues. J gave up 0 bases and V 6 bases, and 2 bases lay outside the gene matches. CDR3 residues: CSVNRGSYEQYF. DNA of the CDR3: TGCAGCGTAAACAGGGGCTCCTACGAGCAGTACTTC.

The chain joins TRBV11-3 to TRBJ2-1; TRBD2 is a possible D gene (5 bases). Trimming cost V 3 bases and J 10 bases, with 13 bases left between them. Per germline, CDR1 SGHNT and CDR2 YENEEA. The CDR3 covers 13 residues. The CDR3 loop reads CASSLIGKGEQFF. CDR3 in DNA: TGTGCCAGCAGCTTGATCGGGAAGGGAGAGCAGTTCTTC. The whole variable domain, filled in from reference TRBV11-3 and TRBJ2-1, reads EAGVVQSPRYKIIEKKQPVAFWCNPISGHNTLYWYLQNLGQGPELLIRYENEEAVDDSQLPKDRFSAERLKGVDSTLKIQPAELGDSAVYLCASSLIGKGEQFFGPGTRLTVL.

This clone showed up just a few times. CDR3 coding DNA: TGTGCCAGCAGCCGTCAGTGGTACAATGAGCAGTTCTTC. This sequence encodes CASSRQWYNEQFF. The chain combines TRBV5-8 with TRBJ2-1; D not resolved. V lost 4 bases to trimming and J lost 4 bases, with 9 bases between them. CDR3 size: 13 residues. Germline V lookup: CDR1 SGHTS, CDR2 YDEGEE. The full variable domain, completed using reference TRBV5-8 and TRBJ2-1, is EAGVTQSPTHLIKTRGQQATLRCSPISGHTSVYWYQQALGLGLQFLLWYDEGEERNRGNFPPRFSGRQFPNYSSELNVNALELEDSALYLCASSRQWYNEQFFGPGTRLTVL.

The genes are TRBV9 and TRBJ2-3; D uncertain. Trimming left V 0 bases short and J 1 base short, with 9 bases between. The germline gives CDR1 SGDLS, CDR2 YYNGEE. The CDR3 has 15 residues. The CDR3 DNA sequence: TGTGCCAGCAGCGTAGCGGCCCGACGCACAGATACGCAGTATTTT. It codes for CASSVAARRTDTQYF. Supplemented by reference TRBV9 and TRBJ2-3, the full variable domain reads DSGVTQTPKHLITATGQRVTLRCSPRSGDLSVYWYQQSLDQGLQFLIQYYNGEERAKGNILERFSAQQFPDLHSELNLSSLELGDSALYFCASSVAARRTDTQYFGPGTRLTVL.

This clone was counted only a few times. The chain's CDR3 is CASSPPLREQFF. Written as DNA, the CDR3 is TGTGCCAGCTCACCACCGTTGCGTGAGCAGTTCTTC. The chain joins TRBV18 to TRBJ2-1; D is ambiguous. CDR3 length: 12 residues. The V end was cut by 0 bases, the J end by 9 bases, with 6 bases between. Germline-derived CDR1 and CDR2 are KGHSH and LQKENI.

The CDR3 spells CASSLKAGPSYEQYF. CDR3 nucleotide sequence: TGTGCCAGCAGCCTAAAAGCGGGCCCTTCCTACGAGCAGTACTTC. This sequence joins TRBV7-2 and TRBJ2-7; D is perhaps TRBD2 (6 bases). CDR3 size: 15 residues. Germline V CDR1 and CDR2: SGHTA, FQGNSA. Trimming took off 5 bases at V and 1 base at J, with 15 bases between the two ends.

The gene calls are TRBV11-2 and TRBJ2-6; 8 bases agree with TRBD1. Germline CDR1 is SGHAT and CDR2 is FQNNGV. The CDR3 is 17 residues long. J was trimmed by 1 base and V by 6 bases; bases with no gene match: 8. The CDR3, as DNA: TGTGCCAGCAGTAGACAGGGGAGGAGTTCTGGGGCCAACGTCCTGACTTTC. Protein sequence: CASSRQGRSSGANVLTF.

The table lists this clone with a few counts. This CDR3 is CASSPNGQVGDYEQYF. CDR3 DNA sequence: TGTGCCAGCAGTCCCAACGGACAGGTCGGGGACTACGAGCAGTACTTC. V is TRBV27 and J is TRBJ2-7; TRBD1 agrees at 7 bases. V shed 5 bases, J shed 3 bases, and the junction held 13 bases outside the gene matches. The CDR3 runs to 16 residues. Germline values: CDR1 MNHEY, CDR2 SMNVEV (reference sequence).

This clone has a handful of counts. The chain employs TRBV4-2 and TRBJ2-3; D possibly corresponds to TRBD1 (5 bases). This CDR3 has 17 residues. The V gene lost 0 bases and the J gene lost 0 bases, with 13 bases spanning the gap. In germline, CDR1 is LGHNA, CDR2 YNFKEQ. The CDR3 is CASSQDRSTDSTDTQYF. In DNA form, the CDR3 reads TGTGCCAGCAGCCAAGATCGTTCGACAGACAGCACAGATACGCAGTATTTT.

This clone has more than one count but fewer than ten. The gene calls are TRBV29-1 and TRBJ2-2; D is possibly TRBD2 (5 bases). Per the germline V gene, CDR1 is SQVTM and CDR2 is ANQGSEA. The CDR3 has 17 residues. Trimming left V 6 bases short and J 3 bases short, with 23 bases between. The chain's CDR3 is CSVQPKEKGVDTGELFF. The CDR3, as DNA: TGCAGCGTCCAGCCCAAAGAAAAGGGAGTCGACACCGGGGAGCTGTTTTTT.

The CDR3 sequence is CASSQASGGGTGELFF. Here the CDR3 DNA reads TGTGCCAGCAGCCAAGCTTCCGGGGGCGGCACCGGGGAGCTGTTTTTT. The V gene is TRBV4-2, the J gene TRBJ2-2, with D possibly being TRBD1 or TRBD2 (6 bases each). V was trimmed by 1 base and J by 4 bases, leaving 13 bases between them. Germline CDR1 reads LGHNA; CDR2 reads YNFKEQ. The CDR3 consists of 16 residues.

This clone was seen a few times. CDR3 coding DNA: TGTGCCAGCAGCTTATCCCTGATCGAGCAGTTCTTC. Amino acids: CASSLSLIEQFF. J is TRBJ2-1 and V is TRBV7-2, with D uncertain. V lost 2 bases, J lost 10 bases, and 9 bases lay in between. CDR1 SGHTA and CDR2 FQGNSA come from the germline V gene. The CDR3 extends over 12 amino acids.

V gene TRBV9 combines with J gene TRBJ1-4, with 7 bases matching TRBD1. The germline gives CDR1 SGDLS, CDR2 YYNGEE. J gave up 6 bases and V 3 bases, and 8 bases lay outside the gene matches. The length of the CDR3 is 15 residues. This CDR3 reads CASSERQGLDEKLFF. The CDR3 DNA sequence: TGTGCCAGCAGCGAGAGACAGGGACTTGATGAAAAACTGTTTTTT. Looking up the rest from reference TRBV9 and TRBJ1-4 gives the full variable domain: DSGVTQTPKHLITATGQRVTLRCSPRSGDLSVYWYQQSLDQGLQFLIQYYNGEERAKGNILERFSAQQFPDLHSELNLSSLELGDSALYFCASSERQGLDEKLFFGSGTQLSVL.

This clone was detected only a few times. This rearrangement joins TRBV5-5 to TRBJ1-4; D call uncertain. Germline V gene lookup returns CDR1 SGHKS and CDR2 YYEKEE (reference sequence). The CDR3 runs 16 residues. Deletions cut 4 bases from V and 5 bases from J, with 18 bases between. CDR3 DNA: TGTGCCAGCAGCACGGAGGCAGGTTCTCTGAATGAAAAACTGTTTTTT. Translating gives CASSTEAGSLNEKLFF.

The rearrangement links TRBV7-7 to TRBJ2-7, with D perhaps matching TRBD2 (6 bases). V lost 0 bases and J lost 3, with 12 bases in between. CDR1 and CDR2 (germline): SSHAT, FNYEAQ (reference sequence). This CDR3 has 15 amino acids. The CDR3 here is CASSLAQGGYYEQYV. CDR3 coding DNA: TGTGCCAGCAGCTTAGCTCAGGGAGGCTACTACGAGCAGTACGTC.